This T cell receptor (beta chain) was captured in a study of control samples from healthy donors and cancer patients. Germline CDR1 reads GTSNPN; CDR2 reads SVGIG (reference sequence). V was shortened by 0 bases and J by 7 bases, with 16 bases between the two germline ends. The CDR3 is 14 amino acids. Repertoires were generated with immunoSEQ multiplex PCR, while TCRdb's copy carries only in-frame clones and drops some. Seen here are 150,000 to 170,000 clones, roughly 94% observed once, and the top ten hold about 5.2%. The receptor was isolated from a man in his forties or fifties in good health. Sequenced material: blood. V and J are TRBV30 and TRBJ2-7; a possible D gene is TRBD2 (6 bases). The DNA for the CDR3 is TGTGCCTGGAGTGTAGTTCCAGGCCGGGGGGAGCAGTACTTC. Its translation: CAWSVVPGRGEQYF. The complete variable domain, with remaining parts taken from reference TRBV30 and TRBJ2-7, reads SQTIHQWPATLVQPVGSPLSLECTVEGTSNPNLYWYRQAAGRGLQLLFYSVGIGQISSEVPQNLSASRPQDRQFILSSKKLLLSDSGFYLCAWSVVPGRGEQYFGPGTRLTVT.